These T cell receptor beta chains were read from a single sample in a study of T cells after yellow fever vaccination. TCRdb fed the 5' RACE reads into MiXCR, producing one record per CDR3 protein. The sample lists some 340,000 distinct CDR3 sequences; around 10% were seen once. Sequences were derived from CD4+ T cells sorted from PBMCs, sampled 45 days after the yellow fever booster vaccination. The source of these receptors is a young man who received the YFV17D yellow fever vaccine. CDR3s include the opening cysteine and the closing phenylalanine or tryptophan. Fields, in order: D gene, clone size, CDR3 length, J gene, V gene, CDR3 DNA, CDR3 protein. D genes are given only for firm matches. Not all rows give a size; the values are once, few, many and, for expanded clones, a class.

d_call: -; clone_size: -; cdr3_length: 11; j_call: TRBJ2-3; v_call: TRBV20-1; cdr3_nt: TGCAGTGCTAGAGATGCAGATACGCAGTATTTT; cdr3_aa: CSARDADTQYF
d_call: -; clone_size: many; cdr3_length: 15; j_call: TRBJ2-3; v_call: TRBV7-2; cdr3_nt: TGTGCCAGCAGCCCCTCTCGCGGGACCACAGATACGCAGTATTTT; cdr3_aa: CASSPSRGTTDTQYF
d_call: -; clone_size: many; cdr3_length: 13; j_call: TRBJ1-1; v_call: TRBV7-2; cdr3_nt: TGTGCCAGCAGCCCGTATATTAACCCTGAAGCTTTCTTT; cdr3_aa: CASSPYINPEAFF
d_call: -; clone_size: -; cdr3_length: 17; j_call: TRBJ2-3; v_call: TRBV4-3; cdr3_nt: TGCGCCAGCAGCCCCTATGGGTCTAGCGCTAGCACAGATACGCAGTATTTT; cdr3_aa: CASSPYGSSASTDTQYF
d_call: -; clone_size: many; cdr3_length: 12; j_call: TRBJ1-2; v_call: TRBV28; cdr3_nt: TGTGCCAGCAGCGCAAGGGGATATGGCTACACCTTC; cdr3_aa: CASSARGYGYTF
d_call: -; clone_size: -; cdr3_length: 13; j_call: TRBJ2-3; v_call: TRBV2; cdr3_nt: TGTGCCAGCAGCCGGGAACTCACAGATACGCAGTATTTT; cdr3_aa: CASSRELTDTQYF
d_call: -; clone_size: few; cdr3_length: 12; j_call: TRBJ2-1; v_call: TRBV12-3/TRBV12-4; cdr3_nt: TGTGCCAGCAGTTTGCTAGCTCATGAGCAGTTCTTC; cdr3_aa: CASSLLAHEQFF
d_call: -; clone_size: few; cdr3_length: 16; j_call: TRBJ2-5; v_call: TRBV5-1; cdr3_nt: TGCGCCAGCAGCTTGGCTCATAGGACAGATCAAGAGACCCAGTACTTC; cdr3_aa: CASSLAHRTDQETQYF
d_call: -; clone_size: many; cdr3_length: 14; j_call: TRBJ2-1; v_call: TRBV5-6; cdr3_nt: TGTGCCAGCAGCTTTATCCCGCCCTACAATGAGCAGTTCTTC; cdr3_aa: CASSFIPPYNEQFF
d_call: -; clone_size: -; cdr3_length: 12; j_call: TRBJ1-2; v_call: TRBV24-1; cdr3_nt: TGTGCCACCAGTGATCAGATCTATGGCTACACCTTC; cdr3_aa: CATSDQIYGYTF
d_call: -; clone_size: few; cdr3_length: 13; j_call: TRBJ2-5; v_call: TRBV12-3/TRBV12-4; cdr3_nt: TGTGCCAGCAGTTTACACAGGGATGAGACCCAGTACTTC; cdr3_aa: CASSLHRDETQYF
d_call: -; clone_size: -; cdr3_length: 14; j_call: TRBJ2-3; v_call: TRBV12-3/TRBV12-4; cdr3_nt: TGTGCCAGCAGGCTAAACAGGGCCACAGATACGCAGTATTTT; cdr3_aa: CASRLNRATDTQYF
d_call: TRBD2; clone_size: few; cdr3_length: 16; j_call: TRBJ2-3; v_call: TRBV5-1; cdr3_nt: TGCGCCAGCAGCCCTCCGGGGCGGGGGGGCACAGATACGCAGTATTTT; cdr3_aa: CASSPPGRGGTDTQYF
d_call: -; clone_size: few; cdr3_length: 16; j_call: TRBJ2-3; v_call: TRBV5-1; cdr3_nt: TGCGCCAGCAGCTTGGGCAGAGCTGCTAGCACAGATACGCAGTATTTT; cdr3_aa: CASSLGRAASTDTQYF
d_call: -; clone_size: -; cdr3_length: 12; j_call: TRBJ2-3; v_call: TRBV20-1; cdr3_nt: TGCAGTGCTAGCGGGCAGGCCAATACGCAGTATTTT; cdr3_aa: CSASGQANTQYF
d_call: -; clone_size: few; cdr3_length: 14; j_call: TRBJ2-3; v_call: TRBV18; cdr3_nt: TGTGCCAGCTCACCACGGGAGGAAGGGGATACGCAGTATTTT; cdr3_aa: CASSPREEGDTQYF
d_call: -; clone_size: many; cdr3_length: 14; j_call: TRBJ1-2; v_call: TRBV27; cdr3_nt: TGTGCCAGCAGTTTATACCGGGGGGCCTATGGCTACACCTTC; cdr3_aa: CASSLYRGAYGYTF
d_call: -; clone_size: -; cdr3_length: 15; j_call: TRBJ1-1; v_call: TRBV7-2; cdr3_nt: TGTGCCAGCAGCCCGGAGGGGGGGCTCAGGACTGAAGCTTTCTTT; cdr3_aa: CASSPEGGLRTEAFF
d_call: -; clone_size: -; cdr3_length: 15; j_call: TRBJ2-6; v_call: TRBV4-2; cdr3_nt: TGTGCCAGCAGCCAAGACGGGGCTGGGGCCAACGTCCTGACTTTC; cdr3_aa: CASSQDGAGANVLTF
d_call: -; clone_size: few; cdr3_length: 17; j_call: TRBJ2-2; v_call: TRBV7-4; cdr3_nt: TGTGCCAGCAGCTTAGTCCGGGCGCACAGGCGCACCGGGGAGCTGTTTTTT; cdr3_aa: CASSLVRAHRRTGELFF
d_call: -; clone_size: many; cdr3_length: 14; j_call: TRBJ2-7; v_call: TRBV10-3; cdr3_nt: TGTGCCATCCGGAGGAGGACGCTCTCCTACGAGCAGTACTTC; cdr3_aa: CAIRRRTLSYEQYF
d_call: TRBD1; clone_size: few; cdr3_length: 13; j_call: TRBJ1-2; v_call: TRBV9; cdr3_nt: TGTGCCAGCAGTCGACAGGGGGCCTATGGCTACACCTTC; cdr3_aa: CASSRQGAYGYTF
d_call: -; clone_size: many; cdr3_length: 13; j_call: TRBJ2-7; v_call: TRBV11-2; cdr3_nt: TGTGCCAGCAGCTTAGGGTGGGGGATTGAGCAGTACTTC; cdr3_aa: CASSLGWGIEQYF
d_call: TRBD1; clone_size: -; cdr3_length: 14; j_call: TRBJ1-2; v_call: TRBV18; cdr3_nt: TGTGCCAGCTCCGTGGACAGGGCAAACTATGGCTACACCTTC; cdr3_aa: CASSVDRANYGYTF
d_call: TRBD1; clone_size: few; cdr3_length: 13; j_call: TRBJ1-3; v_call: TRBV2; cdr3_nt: TGTGCCAGCAGGGAGGGACAGGGAAACACCATATATTTT; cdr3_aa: CASREGQGNTIYF
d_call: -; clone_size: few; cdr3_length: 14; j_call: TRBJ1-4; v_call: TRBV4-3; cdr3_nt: TGCGCCAGCAGCCTACAGGCGAGGGATGAAAAACTGTTTTTT; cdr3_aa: CASSLQARDEKLFF
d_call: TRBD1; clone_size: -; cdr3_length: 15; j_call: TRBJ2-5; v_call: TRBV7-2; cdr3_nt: TGTGCCAGCAGCGTGCCAGGGGGCGCGCGGGAGACCCAGTACTTC; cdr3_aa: CASSVPGGARETQYF
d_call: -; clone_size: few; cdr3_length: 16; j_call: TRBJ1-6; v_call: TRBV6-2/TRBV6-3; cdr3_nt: TGTGCCAGCAGTTCCGCGATCAGCTCCTATAATTCACCCCTCCACTTT; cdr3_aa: CASSSAISSYNSPLHF
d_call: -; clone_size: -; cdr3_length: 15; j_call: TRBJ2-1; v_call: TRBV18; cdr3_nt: TGTGCCAGCCACCAAACCAACGCTCGATACAATGAGCAGTTCTTC; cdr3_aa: CASHQTNARYNEQFF
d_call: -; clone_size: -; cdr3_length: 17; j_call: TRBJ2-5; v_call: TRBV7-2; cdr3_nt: TGTGCCAGCAGCTTAGAGCCCCCCCGGCGGCAGGGAGAGACCCAGTACTTC; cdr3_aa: CASSLEPPRRQGETQYF